This record covers a single T cell receptor beta chain. The sample holds other DNA sequences that translate to the same CDR3. These data are taken from a study of blood T cell repertoires in COVID-19. As for the study in general: Some COVID-19 samples were acute and others convalescent; all came from the United States, Italy and Spain.

Germline loops: CDR1 KGHSH, CDR2 LQKENI. The length of the CDR3 is 15 residues. V gave up 4 bases and J gave up 2 bases, with 15 bases separating them. As handled by the study authors: The authors estimated nucleated cell counts from reference gene primer amplification. Clones were read by immunoSEQ multiplex PCR, and TCRdb kept only the in-frame ones, dropping some. The V and J calls and clone size were taken over from that table, and D and trimming were inferred from the DNA. The sample has roughly 200,000 clones; more than 85% are singletons. The sequence came from a middle-aged man with active or convalescent COVID-19. The chain combines TRBV18 with TRBJ2-7, with D maybe TRBD2 (7 bases). The sample was peripheral blood. The CDR3 sequence: CASSLAQGLTYEQYF. DNA for the CDR3: TGTGCCAGCTCACTCGCACAGGGACTAACCTACGAGCAGTACTTC.